The 21 T cell receptor beta chains in this list originate from one sample, sequenced in a study of radiotherapy plus CTLA-4 blockade in lung cancer. Clones were sequenced by immunoSEQ multiplex PCR, and TCRdb holds only the in-frame ones, with some missing. The profile shows around 90,000 clones, 83% of them singletons. Source: peripheral blood, taken from a patient treated with radiotherapy plus ipilimumab. These receptors were collected from a human donor with non-small cell lung cancer who had stable disease on radiotherapy plus ipilimumab.

The chain combines TRBV28 with TRBJ2-7; D not certain. CDR3 size: 10 residues. CDR1 and CDR2 (germline): MDHEN, SYDVKM. V was clipped by 6 bases and J by 11 bases, with 11 bases between them. CDR3 sequence reads: CASSDFPKYF. CDR3 bases: TGTGCCAGCAGCGACTTCCCCAAGTACTTC.

The chain employs TRBV11-2 and TRBJ2-5; D call uncertain. V lost 2 bases to trimming and J lost 7 bases, with 5 bases between them. The germline V gene encodes CDR1 SGHAT and CDR2 FQNNGV. CDR3 length equals 11 residues. The CDR3 DNA sequence: TGTGCCAGCAGCTTATTGGGGACCCAGTACTTC. Residues: CASSLLGTQYF.

CDR3 in DNA: TGTGCCAGTAGTATACGGGGGCAGGGACCTTACGAGCAGTACTTC. Encoded protein: CASSIRGQGPYEQYF. The chain employs TRBV19 and TRBJ2-7; D may be TRBD1 or TRBD2 (6 bases each). This CDR3 spans 15 amino acids. Germline CDR1 reads LNHDA; CDR2 reads SQIVND (reference sequence). The ends were cut back, 2 bases at V and 4 bases at J, with 15 bases in the middle.

The chain has TRBV10-3 and TRBJ1-1; 9 bases map to TRBD1. There are 15 residues in the CDR3. Germline V gives CDR1 ENHRY, CDR2 SYGVKD. Unmatched junction bases numbered 5, after V lost 2 bases and J lost 4 bases. The CDR3 DNA follows: TGTGCCATCAGTGAGACGGACAGGGGTAGCACTGAAGCTTTCTTT. Translating it yields CAISETDRGSTEAFF.

This clone has just a few counts. The same CDR3 is also encoded by other DNA sequences in this sample. V and J are TRBV2 and TRBJ2-7, with 8 bases aligning to TRBD2. The CDR3 consists of 16 residues. V dropped 3 bases and J dropped 4; count of bases not matched to a gene: 11. Germline lookup yields CDR1 SNHLY and CDR2 FYNNEI. The CDR3 nucleotides are TGTGCCAGCAGTGATTACGGGACTAGTTTTCGTTACGAGCAGTACTTC. Translating gives CASSDYGTSFRYEQYF.

This clone was picked up a small number of times. V gene TRBV2 combines with J gene TRBJ1-2, with TRBD1 as a possible D gene (5 bases). The CDR3 extends over 17 amino acids. The V gene lost 4 bases and the J gene lost 0 bases, with 18 bases spanning the gap. CDR1 SNHLY and CDR2 FYNNEI come from the germline V gene. The CDR3 DNA is TGTGCCAGCAGTGCCGGAACCGAGGGGCTAGCTAACTATGGCTACACCTTC. This codes for CASSAGTEGLANYGYTF.

The chain is built from TRBV11-1 and TRBJ2-1; 11 nucleotides line up with TRBD2. Germline assignment: CDR1 SGHAT and CDR2 FQDESV (reference sequence). This CDR3 is 15 amino acids long. Trimming cost V 2 bases and J 5 bases; bases outside gene matches: 2. CDR3 nucleotide sequence: TGTGCCAGCAGCTTAAGACTAGCGGGGAACAATGAGCAGTTCTTC. This codes for CASSLRLAGNNEQFF.

This clone was observed a few times. The chain has TRBV5-1 and TRBJ2-3, with D perhaps TRBD2 (5 bases). CDR3 length: 11 amino acids. CDR1 SGHRS and CDR2 YFSETQ come from the germline V gene. V gave up 7 bases and J gave up 4 bases, with 7 bases separating them. The CDR3 DNA is TGCGCCAGCCTCGGGGCAGATACGCAGTATTTT. Translated, it gives CASLGADTQYF.

V usage is TRBV7-6 and J usage is TRBJ2-1; 13 positions agree with TRBD2. CDR1 and CDR2 (germline): SGHVS, FNYEAQ. V was clipped by 5 bases and J by 8 bases; unmatched bases: 12. The CDR3 is 17 amino acids. CDR3 region: CASSRRTSGSGVDEQFF. Written as DNA, the CDR3 is TGTGCCAGCAGCCGGCGGACTAGCGGGAGCGGTGTTGATGAGCAGTTCTTC.

The chain joins TRBV6-6 to TRBJ1-6; TRBD1 matches 10 bases. With V trimmed by 6 bases and J by 9 bases, 5 bases remained unmatched. Germline-derived CDR1 and CDR2 are MNHNY and SVGAGI (reference sequence). This CDR3 is 14 amino acids long. DNA of the CDR3: TGTGCCAGCAGAGCGGACAGGGGGGCTTCACCCCTCCACTTT. Residues: CASRADRGASPLHF.

This chain links TRBV6-5 with TRBJ2-5; TRBD2 is a possible D gene (5 bases). The J call may be mistaken, given a closer DNA end match to TRBJ2-7. This CDR3 is built from 12 residues. Germline-derived CDR1 and CDR2 are MNHEY and SVGAGI. The CDR3 nucleotides read TGTGCCAGCAGCCGGGGAACCTACGAGCAGTACTTC. This sequence encodes CASSRGTYEQYF.

V and J are TRBV28 and TRBJ1-5; 10 bases agree with TRBD1. With 6 bases clipped from V and 7 bases from J, the junction kept 6 bases outside the gene matches. Per the germline V gene, CDR1 is MDHEN and CDR2 is SYDVKM. The CDR3 runs to 14 residues. This CDR3 reads CASSNGQGGQPQHF. DNA for the CDR3: TGTGCCAGCAGCAACGGACAGGGGGGCCAGCCCCAGCATTTT.

The chain links TRBV7-3 to TRBJ2-6, with D perhaps matching TRBD2 (5 bases). V shed 11 bases and J shed 0 bases, with 11 bases lying between them. CDR3 length: 14 residues. Germline CDR1 reads SGHTA; CDR2 reads FQGTGA. The CDR3 sequence is CACGRGSGANVLTF. CDR3 DNA sequence: TGTGCCTGCGGCCGGGGCTCTGGGGCCAACGTCCTGACTTTC.

The chain links TRBV7-6 to TRBJ2-5; no definite D call. This CDR3 spans 15 amino acids. V shed 5 bases and J shed 2 bases, with 15 bases lying between them. Germline CDR1 SGHVS, CDR2 FNYEAQ. The CDR3 here is CASSDRIITQETQYF. Here the CDR3 DNA reads TGTGCCAGCAGCGATCGCATTATAACTCAAGAGACCCAGTACTTC.

V gene TRBV5-1 combines with J gene TRBJ2-7, with 9 bases that match TRBD1. Per the germline V gene, CDR1 is SGHRS and CDR2 is YFSETQ. J lost 4 bases, V lost 7 bases, and 3 bases had no gene match. The CDR3 contains 12 residues. The CDR3, as DNA: TGCGCCAGCGGGACAGGGAGATACGAGCAGTACTTC. Its protein is CASGTGRYEQYF.

The chain recombines TRBV7-2 with TRBJ2-7; 11 positions agree with TRBD2. CDR1 is SGHTA and CDR2 is FQGNSA in the germline V gene. The CDR3 sequence is 14 residues long. After removal of 5 bases from V and 6 bases from J, the junction contained 6 bases not matched to a gene. The CDR3: CASSVSGGVGEQYF. In DNA, the CDR3 is TGTGCCAGCAGCGTTAGCGGGGGGGTTGGCGAGCAGTACTTC.

The chain has TRBV27 and TRBJ1-2; TRBD1 aligns across 8 bases. The CDR3 covers 14 residues. Germline-derived CDR1 and CDR2 are MNHEY and SMNVEV (reference sequence). J was trimmed by 7 bases and V by 6 bases; bases with no gene match: 10. CDR3 loop: CASRLNRGTGGYTF. The CDR3 coding sequence is TGTGCCAGCAGACTTAACAGGGGGACGGGTGGCTACACCTTC.

The chain employs TRBV5-1 and TRBJ2-4; no firm D call. Germline V CDR1 and CDR2: SGHRS, YFSETQ. The CDR3 spans 13 residues. The V end lost 7 bases, the J end lost 0 bases, and 8 bases lay between the germline ends. The CDR3 DNA sequence: TGCGCCAGCTGTGATCTAGCCAAAAACATTCAGTACTTC. This encodes CASCDLAKNIQYF. Full variable domain (rest looked up from reference TRBV5-1 and TRBJ2-4): KAGVTQTPRYLIKTRGQQVTLSCSPISGHRSVSWYQQTPGQGLQFLFEYFSETQRNKGNFPGRFSGRQFSNSRSEMNVSTLELGDSALYLCASCDLAKNIQYFGAGTRLSVL.

This clone was detected only once. The chain combines TRBV5-1 with TRBJ2-7; D ambiguous. The CDR3 is 15 amino acids. The V and J ends lost 2 bases and 2 bases respectively, with 14 bases between them. The germline V gene encodes CDR1 SGHRS and CDR2 YFSETQ. The CDR3 region is CASSFAFSITYEQYF. The CDR3 coding sequence is TGCGCCAGCAGCTTTGCCTTTTCCATTACCTACGAGCAGTACTTC.

V and J are TRBV7-9 and TRBJ1-1; possible D gene TRBD1, 5 bases. The CDR3 consists of 13 residues. The V gene lost 7 bases and the J gene lost 5 bases, with 14 bases spanning the gap. Per the germline V gene, CDR1 is SEHNR and CDR2 is FQNEAQ (reference sequence). The CDR3 DNA is TGTGCCAGCAACCTTCAGGGATGGACTGAAGCTTTCTTT. It specifies CASNLQGWTEAFF.

This chain connects TRBV6-5 to TRBJ2-1; no reliable D call. V was trimmed by 4 bases and J by 0 bases, leaving 13 bases between them. Germline V gene lookup returns CDR1 MNHEY and CDR2 SVGAGI. The CDR3 is 16 residues long. CDR3 coding DNA: TGTGCCAGCAGTTCCCGACTGCTGAGCTCCTACAATGAGCAGTTCTTC. Its protein product is CASSSRLLSSYNEQFF.